This T cell receptor beta chain originates from a study of T-cell reconstitution after alpha-beta-depleted transplantation in children. The study's findings and limits: One year after transplant, T-cell counts and diversity came mostly from newly produced T cells.

This sample's TCRbeta library carried unique molecular identifier barcodes. TCRdb re-called the PCR reads with MiXCR, one entry per CDR3 protein. Of more than 500,000 distinct CDR3 sequences listed, 10% to 12% were seen once; the top ten hold 13% to 15%. The germline V gene has CDR1 MNHEY and CDR2 SVGAGI. V was shortened by 2 bases and J by 4 bases, with 6 bases between the two germline ends. The CDR3 contains 13 residues. This clonotype appeared a few times. Antigen specificity is unknown. The sequencing here drew on PBMCs, mostly from graft donor cells, taken 180 days after TCRalphabeta/CD19-depleted stem cell transplant. The TCR originated in a female patient aged 2 to 10 who had a stem cell transplant for aplastic anemia, so the T cells may come from the graft donor. This rearrangement joins TRBV6-5 to TRBJ2-1; D ambiguous. The CDR3 DNA follows: TGTGCCAGCAGTTACAACCAATACAATGAGCAGTTCTTC. This encodes CASSYNQYNEQFF.